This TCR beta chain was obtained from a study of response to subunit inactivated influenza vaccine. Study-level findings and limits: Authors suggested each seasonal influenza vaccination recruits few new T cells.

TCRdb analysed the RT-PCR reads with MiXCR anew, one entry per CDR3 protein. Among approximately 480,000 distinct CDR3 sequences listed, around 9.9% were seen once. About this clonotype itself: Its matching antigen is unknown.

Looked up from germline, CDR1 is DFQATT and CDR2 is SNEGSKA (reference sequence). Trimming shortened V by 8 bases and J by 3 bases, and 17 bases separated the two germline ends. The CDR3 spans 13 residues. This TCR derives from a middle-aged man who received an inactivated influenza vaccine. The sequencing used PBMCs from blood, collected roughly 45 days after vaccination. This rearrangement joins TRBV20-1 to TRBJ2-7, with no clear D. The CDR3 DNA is TGCAGTACAAAACAGTGGGCTCTCTACGAGCAGTACTTC. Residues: CSTKQWALYEQYF.